This T cell receptor (beta chain) comes out of a study of technical replicates of blood from a handful of donors. Germline lookup yields CDR1 DFQATT and CDR2 SNEGSKA (reference sequence). There are 11 residues in the CDR3. Trimming took 5 bases from V and 7 from J, leaving 11 bases between them. Only in-frame clones appear in the TCRdb table, and some are missing; sequencing was by immunoSEQ multiplex PCR. The sample shows tens of thousands of clones, about 90% of them seen only once. Sequencing was done on a sample of T cells isolated from PBMCs. The J gene is TRBJ2-5, the V gene TRBV20-1; a possible D gene is TRBD2 (6 bases). The source is a human donor in good health. Some clones in this sample may be carry-over from other donors' samples. This chain's CDR3 is CSASSVGTQYF. The CDR3 DNA sequence: TGCAGTGCTTCTAGCGTCGGGACCCAGTACTTC.